This T cell receptor beta chain stems from a study of human T cells and chemical hapten exposure (dated by TCRdb to the early 2020s). Background on the whole study: Libraries were combined into a pool for sequencing, and differences in TCR yield between samples came mainly from small differences in library volumes within the pool. The study tracked peripheral blood TCR repertoire changes in vivo during primary and secondary sensitization to the hapten diphenylcyclopropenone (DPC) in alopecia patients. Each blood RNA sample was used to sequence both TCR alpha and TCR beta chains.

V was cut back by 1 base and J by 3 bases, leaving a gap of 8 bases between them. The CDR3 runs 14 residues from the cysteine to the phenylalanine. Just CDR3 DNA is preserved here, 42 bases in frame from base 1. CDR1 and CDR2 were assigned from the germline V gene as LGHNA and YSLEER. Total RNA was extracted from unfractionated whole blood collected in Tempus Blood RNA tubes. As TCR sequencing controls, five or six healthy volunteers were used, with blood taken at day 0, 2 weeks and 6 weeks. Study-wide findings and limitations: After repeated subsampling, changes were observed in the strength of the expansion versus patch-test correlation and in the threshold at which the correlation became significant. DPC sensitization did not change how many TCRs were above 1 in 1000 frequency, and no evidence was found of alterations in global repertoire structure.

Library method: 5' RACE. Instrument on record: Illumina MiSeq. During library preparation, unique molecular identifiers were attached to individual cDNA molecules so that TCRs could be counted quantitatively and reproducibly. The authors processed their data as follows. A median of approximately 96,000 TCRs per sample was observed, with a range of about 23,224 to 750,000. V, J and CDR3 annotation of the TCR reads was carried out using the Decombinator software suite. For PS versus PT1 abundance plots, all samples were subsampled to the same number of TCRs (28,000). Expanded TCRs were defined as absent before sensitization and observed at least eight times at the 2-week time point. The public reads were reanalyzed by TCRdb: fastp trimming at Q25, MiXCR alignment, in-frame beta chains only. CDR3 protein sequences are deduplicated, and each keeps its most common genes and DNA. TCRdb, not the original authors, processed these V and J calls. This sample lists tens of thousands of distinct CDR3 sequences; under 10% were detected once. About 2.1% of the sample is held by the ten biggest clonotypes.

This clonotype was observed many times. The specificity of this receptor is unknown. No much larger clonotype is one base removed from it; base qualities were not supplied. This chain joins TRBV4-3 to TRBJ2-3; the D gene is perhaps TRBD1, on 6 matching bases. The TCR sequence derives from a male donor in good health. The CDR3 sequence is CASSQATGTDTQYF. The DNA is TGCGCCAGCAGCCAAGCCACAGGGACAGATACGCAGTATTTT.